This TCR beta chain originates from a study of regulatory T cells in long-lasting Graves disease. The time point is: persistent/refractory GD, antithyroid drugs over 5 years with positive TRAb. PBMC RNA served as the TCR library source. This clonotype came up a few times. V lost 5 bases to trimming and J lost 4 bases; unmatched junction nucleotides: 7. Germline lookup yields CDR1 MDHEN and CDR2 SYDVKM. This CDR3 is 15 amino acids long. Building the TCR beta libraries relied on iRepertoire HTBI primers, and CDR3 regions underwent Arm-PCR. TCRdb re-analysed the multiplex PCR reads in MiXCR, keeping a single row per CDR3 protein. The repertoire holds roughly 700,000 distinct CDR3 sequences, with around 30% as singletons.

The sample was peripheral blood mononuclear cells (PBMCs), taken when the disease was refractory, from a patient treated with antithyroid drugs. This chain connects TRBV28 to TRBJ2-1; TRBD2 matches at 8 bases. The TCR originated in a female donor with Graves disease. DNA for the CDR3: TGTGCCAGCAGTACTAATAGCGGGACGTACAATGAGCAGTTCTTC. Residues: CASSTNSGTYNEQFF.